What follows are 21 T cell receptor beta chains derived from one specimen sequenced in a study of response to subunit inactivated influenza vaccine. TCRdb reprocessed the RT-PCR reads with MiXCR, giving one entry per CDR3 protein. The sample shows over 400,000 distinct CDR3 sequences, approximately 9.9% of them seen only once. The specimen comprised PBMCs from blood, sampled more than 35 days after vaccination. The receptors here all came from a man aged 50-60 years who received an inactivated influenza vaccine.

This clonotype has at least ten counts. The chain employs TRBV7-3 and TRBJ2-3; 11 bases are a match to TRBD1. Germline CDR1 is SGHTA and CDR2 is FQGTGA. The CDR3 loop spans 17 amino acids. The J segment lost 2 bases and the V segment lost 9 bases, leaving 13 bases of the junction unmatched. CDR3 region: CASARTGGSLPTDTQYF. Written as DNA, the CDR3 is TGTGCCAGTGCTAGGACAGGGGGCTCTCTGCCCACAGATACGCAGTATTTT.

This chain links TRBV6-5 with TRBJ2-1, with 9 bases fitting TRBD1. Per germline, CDR1 MNHEY and CDR2 SVGAGI. Trimming cost V 5 bases and J 5 bases; bases outside gene matches: 10. CDR3 length: 16 residues. CDR3 loop: CASSNRGQGVHNEQFF. The CDR3 nucleotides read TGTGCCAGCAGTAACCGGGGACAGGGAGTACACAATGAGCAGTTCTTC.

This chain joins TRBV6-5 and TRBJ2-3; no firm D call. Trimming removed 0 bases at V and 3 bases at J, with 10 bases between. CDR1 and CDR2 from the germline V gene are MNHEY and SVGAGI. CDR3 length: 15 residues. This CDR3 reads CASSYSGGLTDTQYF. DNA for the CDR3: TGTGCCAGCAGTTACTCTGGTGGATTGACAGATACGCAGTATTTT.

The V gene is TRBV28, the J gene TRBJ2-5, with no clear D. Trimming took 2 bases from V and 5 from J, leaving 12 bases between them. Germline loops: CDR1 MDHEN, CDR2 SYDVKM. The CDR3 consists of 14 residues. The CDR3 DNA reads as TGTGCCAGCAGTTTACCCGACAAATGGGAGACCCAGTACTTC. Translation gives CASSLPDKWETQYF.

The genes are TRBV4-1 and TRBJ2-1; 12 bases fit TRBD2. The CDR3 runs to 16 residues. Germline-derived CDR1 and CDR2 are MGHRA and YSYEKL. With V trimmed by 3 bases and J by 7 bases, 7 bases remained unmatched. CDR3 loop: CASSQASGRARNEQFF. The CDR3, as DNA: TGCGCCAGCAGCCAGGCTAGCGGGAGGGCGCGTAATGAGCAGTTCTTC.

This clonotype came up a few times. The V and J genes are TRBV29-1 and TRBJ2-1; 7 bases match TRBD1. The CDR3 runs 12 residues. V shed 6 bases, J shed 2 bases, and the junction held 1 base outside the gene matches. Germline V CDR1 and CDR2: SQVTM, ANQGSEA. CDR3 nucleotide sequence: TGCAGCGTCGACAGGGCCTACAATGAGCAGTTCTTC. This translates into CSVDRAYNEQFF.

This clonotype was counted a few times. The J gene is TRBJ2-7, the V gene TRBV20-1; 10 bases match TRBD1. Unmatched junction bases numbered 12, after V lost 6 bases and J lost 4 bases. Germline loops: CDR1 DFQATT, CDR2 SNEGSKA (reference sequence). The CDR3 contains 15 residues. In DNA, the CDR3 is TGCAGTGCCCACCCCGGGACAGGGGACATTTACGAGCAGTACTTC. Its protein product is CSAHPGTGDIYEQYF.

This clonotype was seen more than once but under ten times. The J gene is TRBJ2-3, the V gene TRBV7-9, with a tentative D call TRBD2 (5 bases). Trimming left V 1 base short and J 1 base short, with 9 bases between. The CDR3 runs to 15 residues. Germline CDR1 SEHNR, CDR2 FQNEAQ (reference sequence). CDR3 nucleotides: TGTGCCAGCAGCTTAGAAGTGGGAGGCACAGATACGCAGTATTTT. Translated: CASSLEVGGTDTQYF.

This clonotype was seen many times. The chain uses TRBV11-2 and TRBJ1-5, with D hard to call. The germline V gene encodes CDR1 SGHAT and CDR2 FQNNGV. This CDR3 spans 16 amino acids. Trimming shortened V by 1 base and J by 3 bases, and 13 bases separated the two germline ends. For the CDR3, the DNA is TGTGCCAGCAGCTTAGGAGTGGGTTATTCCAATCAGCCCCAGCATTTT. Translation gives CASSLGVGYSNQPQHF.

This clonotype was detected only a few times. J is TRBJ2-1 and V is TRBV9; 8 nucleotides agree with TRBD2. The CDR3 is made up of 15 amino acids. J lost 6 bases, V lost 0 bases, and 5 bases had no gene match. In germline, CDR1 is SGDLS, CDR2 YYNGEE. The CDR3 loop is CASSVAAGVFNEQFF. The DNA of the CDR3 is TGTGCCAGCAGCGTAGCAGCGGGAGTCTTCAATGAGCAGTTCTTC.

The sample holds many counts of this clonotype. The chain carries TRBV6-2 or TRBV6-3 and TRBJ1-1; TRBD1 is a possible D gene (5 bases). The germline V gene encodes CDR1 MNHEY and CDR2 SVGEGT. V was shortened by 3 bases and J by 1 base, with 9 bases between the two germline ends. The CDR3 runs 14 residues. The DNA of the CDR3 is TGTGCCAGCAGTTATCTTGGGGCGAACACTGAAGCTTTCTTT. It codes for CASSYLGANTEAFF.

This chain connects TRBV20-1 to TRBJ2-3, with 14 bases that match TRBD2. The J segment lost 6 bases and the V segment lost 3 bases, leaving 5 bases of the junction unmatched. This CDR3 comprises 15 residues. Germline lookup yields CDR1 DFQATT and CDR2 SNEGSKA (reference sequence). Here the CDR3 reads CSASARLAGGDTQYF. CDR3 DNA: TGCAGTGCTAGTGCAAGACTAGCGGGAGGGGATACGCAGTATTTT.

In its sample, this clonotype was seen a few times. The chain employs TRBV4-1 and TRBJ2-5; D is possibly TRBD2 (7 bases). CDR1 and CDR2 from the germline V gene are MGHRA and YSYEKL. V shed 0 bases and J shed 5 bases, with 10 bases lying between them. This CDR3 region has 14 residues. The CDR3 loop reads CASSQEGGLETQYF. The DNA of the CDR3 is TGCGCCAGCAGCCAAGAGGGGGGGCTGGAGACCCAGTACTTC.

This clonotype was counted only a few times. V and J are TRBV29-1 and TRBJ2-5; 7 nucleotides match TRBD2. CDR3 length equals 14 residues. Germline trimming cut 6 bases from V and 4 bases from J; bases unmatched to any gene: 11. CDR1 and CDR2 from the germline V gene are SQVTM and ANQGSEA. CDR3 nucleotides: TGCAGCGTGGACCGGGACTACCTAGGAGAGACCCAGTACTTC. The encoded protein is CSVDRDYLGETQYF.

A few counts support this clonotype. The rearrangement uses TRBV20-1 and TRBJ2-1, with 8 bases that match TRBD2. CDR3 length: 17 amino acids. Germline V gene sequence: CDR1 DFQATT, CDR2 SNEGSKA (reference sequence). The junction had 17 bases not matched to a gene; V was cut back by 6 bases and J by 4 bases. The DNA for the CDR3 is TGCAGTGCGACCGGTCGACTGCGGGGGGCCGGTTACAATGAGCAGTTCTTC. Its protein product is CSATGRLRGAGYNEQFF.

The chain links TRBV11-1 to TRBJ2-7; TRBD2 agrees at 9 bases. This CDR3 is built from 18 residues. The junction had 18 bases not matched to a gene; V was cut back by 5 bases and J by 4 bases. In germline, CDR1 is SGHAT, CDR2 FQDESV (reference sequence). The CDR3 reads CASSPTRGQAGGGYEQYF. For the CDR3, the DNA is TGTGCCAGCAGCCCAACCCGTGGACAAGCGGGGGGAGGTTACGAGCAGTACTTC.

This chain connects TRBV4-1 to TRBJ2-7; the D gene is possibly TRBD1 (5 bases). This CDR3 contains 13 residues. CDR1 is MGHRA and CDR2 is YSYEKL in the germline V gene. The germline V and J ends were trimmed by 5 bases and 2 bases, with 10 bases remaining between them. CDR3 region: CASSSQGTYEQYF. The CDR3 region has the DNA TGCGCCAGCAGCTCTCAGGGAACCTACGAGCAGTACTTC.

Regarding this clonotype: One end of the junction varies from germline; a read error may be responsible. The chain combines TRBV4-2 with TRBJ2-3; 10 nucleotides agree with TRBD2. Looked up from germline, CDR1 is LGHNA and CDR2 is YNFKEQ. The CDR3 length is 16 residues. The CDR3 is CVSSQGEREGEDTQYF. In DNA form, the CDR3 reads TGTGTCAGCAGCCAAGGGGAGCGGGAGGGCGAAGATACGCAGTATTTT.

J is TRBJ2-3 and V is TRBV18; 12 nucleotides agree with TRBD2. Germline V gives CDR1 KGHSH, CDR2 LQKENI. The CDR3 is 18 amino acids. V lost 4 bases to trimming and J lost 2 bases; unmatched junction nucleotides: 10. The CDR3 region is CASSQTSGGPEYTDTQYF. CDR3 nucleotides: TGTGCCAGCTCACAAACTAGCGGGGGGCCGGAATACACAGATACGCAGTATTTT.

Concerning this clonotype: The junction and the germline gene differ at one end; a read error may be behind it. The CDR3 DNA is TGCGTCAGCAGCCAAGAGGTCCCGTTAGGAACCCAGTACTTC. It translates to CVSSQEVPLGTQYF. The rearrangement joins TRBV4-3 to TRBJ2-5; D unresolved. This CDR3 spans 14 amino acids. Per germline, CDR1 LGHNA and CDR2 YSLEER.

DNA of the CDR3: TGTGCCAGCAGCTCTCCTAGCGGGGGGGGAGAGACCCAGTACTTC. Residues: CASSSPSGGGETQYF. This rearrangement joins TRBV7-2 to TRBJ2-5, with 12 bases aligning to TRBD2. CDR1 and CDR2 from the germline V gene are SGHTA and FQGNSA. Germline trimming cut 4 bases from V and 4 bases from J; bases unmatched to any gene: 4. The CDR3 has 15 residues.